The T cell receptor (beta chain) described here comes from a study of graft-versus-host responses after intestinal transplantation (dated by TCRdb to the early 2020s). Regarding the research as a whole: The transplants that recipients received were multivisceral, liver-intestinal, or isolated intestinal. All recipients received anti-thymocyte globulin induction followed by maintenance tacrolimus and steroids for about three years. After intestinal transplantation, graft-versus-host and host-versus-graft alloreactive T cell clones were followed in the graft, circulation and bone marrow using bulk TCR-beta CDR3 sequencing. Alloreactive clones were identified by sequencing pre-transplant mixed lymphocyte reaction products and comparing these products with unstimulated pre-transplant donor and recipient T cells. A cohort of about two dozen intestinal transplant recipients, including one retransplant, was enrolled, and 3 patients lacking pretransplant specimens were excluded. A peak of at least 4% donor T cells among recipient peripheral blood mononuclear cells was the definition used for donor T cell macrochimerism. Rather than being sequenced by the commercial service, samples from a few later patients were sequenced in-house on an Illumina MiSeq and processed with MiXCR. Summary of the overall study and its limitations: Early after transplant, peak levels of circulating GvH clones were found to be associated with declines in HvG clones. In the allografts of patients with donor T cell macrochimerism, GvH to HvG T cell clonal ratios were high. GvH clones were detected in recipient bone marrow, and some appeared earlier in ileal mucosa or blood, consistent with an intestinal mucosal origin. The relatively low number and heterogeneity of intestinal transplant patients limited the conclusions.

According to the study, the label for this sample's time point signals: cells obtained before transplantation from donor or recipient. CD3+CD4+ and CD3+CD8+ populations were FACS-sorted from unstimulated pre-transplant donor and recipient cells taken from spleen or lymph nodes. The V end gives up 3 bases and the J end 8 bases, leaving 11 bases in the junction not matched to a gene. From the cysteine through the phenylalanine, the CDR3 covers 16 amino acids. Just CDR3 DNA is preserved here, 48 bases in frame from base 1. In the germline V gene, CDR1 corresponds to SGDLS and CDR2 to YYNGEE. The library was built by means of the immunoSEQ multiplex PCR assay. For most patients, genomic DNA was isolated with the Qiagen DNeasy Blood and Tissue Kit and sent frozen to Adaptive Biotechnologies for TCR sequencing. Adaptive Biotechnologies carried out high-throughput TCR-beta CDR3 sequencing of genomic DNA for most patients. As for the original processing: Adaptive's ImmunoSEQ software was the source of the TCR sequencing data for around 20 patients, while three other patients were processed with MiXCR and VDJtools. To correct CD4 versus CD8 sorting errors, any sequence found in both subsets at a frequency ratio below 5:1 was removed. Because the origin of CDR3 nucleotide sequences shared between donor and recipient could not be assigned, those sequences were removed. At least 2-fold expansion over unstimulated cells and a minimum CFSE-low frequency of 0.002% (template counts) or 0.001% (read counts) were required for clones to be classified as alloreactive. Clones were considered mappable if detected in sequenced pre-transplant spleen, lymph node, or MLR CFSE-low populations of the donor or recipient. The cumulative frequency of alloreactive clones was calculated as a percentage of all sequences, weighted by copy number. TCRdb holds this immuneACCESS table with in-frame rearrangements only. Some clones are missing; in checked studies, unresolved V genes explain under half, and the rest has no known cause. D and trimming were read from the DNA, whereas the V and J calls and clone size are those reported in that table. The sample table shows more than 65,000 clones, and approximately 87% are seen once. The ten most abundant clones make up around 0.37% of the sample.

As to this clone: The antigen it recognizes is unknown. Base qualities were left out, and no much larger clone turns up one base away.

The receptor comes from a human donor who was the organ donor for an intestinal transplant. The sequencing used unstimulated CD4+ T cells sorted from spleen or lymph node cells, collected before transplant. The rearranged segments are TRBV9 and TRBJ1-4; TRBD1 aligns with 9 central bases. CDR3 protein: CASSAPGDRAGEKLFF. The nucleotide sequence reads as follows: TGTGCCAGCAGCGCCCCGGGGGACAGGGCGGGAGAAAAACTGTTTTTT.